The 32 T cell receptor beta chains listed next were all sequenced from one sample in a study of OX40 agonist ivuxolimab in advanced cancers. Clones were sequenced by immunoSEQ multiplex PCR, and TCRdb holds only the in-frame ones, with some missing. Of fewer than 40,000 clones in the sample, roughly 87% were seen once. The source was CD4+ or CD8+ T cells sorted from blood, collected in a trial of the OX40 agonist ivuxolimab. Receptor source: an adult with an advanced solid tumor such as melanoma, head and neck, liver or kidney cancer.

The V call is TRBV14, the J call TRBJ2-7; either TRBD1 or TRBD2 may fit D (5 bases each). V was trimmed by 0 bases and J by 2 bases, leaving 11 bases between them. There are 15 residues in the CDR3. The germline gives CDR1 SGHDN, CDR2 FVKESK. The CDR3 here is CASSQDAQGPYEQYF. The DNA of the CDR3 is TGTGCCAGCAGCCAAGATGCTCAGGGACCCTACGAGCAGTACTTC. The full variable domain, with the rest looked up from reference TRBV14 and TRBJ2-7, is EAGVTQFPSHSVIEKGQTVTLRCDPISGHDNLYWYRRVMGKEIKFLLHFVKESKQDESGMPNNRFLAERTGGTYSTLKVQPAELEDSGVYFCASSQDAQGPYEQYFGPGTRLTVT.

J is TRBJ1-1 and V is TRBV7-9; D is undetermined. Per germline, CDR1 SEHNR and CDR2 FQNEAQ (reference sequence). Trimming took off 3 bases at V and 3 bases at J, with 5 bases between the two ends. There are 12 residues in the CDR3. For the CDR3, the DNA is TGTGCCAGCAGCTTTGTGGACACTGAAGCTTTCTTT. Translating it yields CASSFVDTEAFF.

J is TRBJ1-3 and V is TRBV10-3; no firm D call. The CDR3 loop spans 14 amino acids. Between the trimmed V and J ends, which lost 4 bases and 0 bases, there was a span of 7 bases. Germline V gene data show CDR1 as ENHRY and CDR2 as SYGVKD. The CDR3, as DNA: TGTGCCATCAGTGCTACAGACTCTGGAAACACCATATATTTT. It yields the protein CAISATDSGNTIYF.

The chain links TRBV7-2 to TRBJ2-5, with D uncertain. Germline-derived CDR1 and CDR2 are SGHTA and FQGNSA. Trimming cost V 5 bases and J 5 bases, with 6 bases left between them. The CDR3 has 11 residues. The CDR3 spells CASSHSETQYF. The DNA of the CDR3 is TGTGCCAGCAGCCATTCGGAGACCCAGTACTTC.

V gene TRBV20-1 combines with J gene TRBJ2-3; possibly TRBD1 or TRBD2 for D (6 bases each). Per the germline V gene, CDR1 is DFQATT and CDR2 is SNEGSKA (reference sequence). CDR3 length: 11 residues. V lost 8 bases, J lost 11 bases, and 17 bases lay in between. The CDR3 nucleotides are TGCAGTTCCTCTGGGAAGGGGGGGCAGTATTTT. Its protein product is CSSSGKGGQYF.

The chain is built from TRBV19 and TRBJ2-7; the D gene is possibly TRBD1 (6 bases). The germline V gene encodes CDR1 LNHDA and CDR2 SQIVND (reference sequence). Deletions cut 6 bases from V and 6 bases from J, with 12 bases between. The CDR3 sequence is 12 residues long. CDR3 DNA sequence: TGTGCCAGTAGGAACAGGGCGGGCGAGCAGTACTTC. As protein: CASRNRAGEQYF.

This chain uses TRBV9 with TRBJ1-3, with D maybe TRBD1 (5 bases). Trimming cost V 1 base and J 3 bases, with 11 bases left between them. CDR3 size: 15 residues. Germline V gives CDR1 SGDLS, CDR2 YYNGEE. DNA for the CDR3: TGTGCCAGCAGCGTACAGGGAGGGTTTGGAAACACCATATATTTT. It specifies CASSVQGGFGNTIYF.

This chain links TRBV5-5 with TRBJ2-3, with TRBD2 matching over 8 bases. The CDR3 is made up of 15 amino acids. V lost 6 bases to trimming and J lost 5 bases; unmatched junction nucleotides: 11. The germline gives CDR1 SGHKS, CDR2 YYEKEE (reference sequence). The CDR3 sequence is CASTRGGVARDTQYF. The CDR3 coding sequence is TGTGCCAGCACCCGGGGGGGGGTGGCAAGAGATACGCAGTATTTT. Based on the CDR3 plus reference TRBV5-5 and TRBJ2-3, the full variable domain is DAGVTQSPTHLIKTRGQQVTLRCSPISGHKSVSWYQQVLGQGPQFIFQYYEKEERGRGNFPDRFSARQFPNYSSELNVNALLLGDSALYLCASTRGGVARDTQYFGPGTRLTVL.

The gene calls are TRBV18 and TRBJ2-7; 7 bases fit TRBD1. CDR3 size: 14 residues. Germline V gene data show CDR1 as KGHSH and CDR2 as LQKENI. V dropped 3 bases and J dropped 3; count of bases not matched to a gene: 5. The CDR3 region has the DNA TGTGCCAGCTCACCGTCCCGGGACAGCTACGAGCAGTACTTC. Residues: CASSPSRDSYEQYF.

The chain is built from TRBV19 and TRBJ1-1; no definite D call. The V end lost 4 bases, the J end lost 2 bases, and 8 bases lay between the germline ends. The germline gives CDR1 LNHDA, CDR2 SQIVND (reference sequence). The CDR3 covers 13 residues. For the CDR3, the DNA is TGTGCCAGTAGTAATGCAGGCAACACTGAAGCTTTCTTT. This codes for CASSNAGNTEAFF.

The J gene is TRBJ1-1, the V gene TRBV6-6, with TRBD1 as a possible D gene (6 bases). The CDR3 covers 14 residues. Looked up from germline, CDR1 is MNHNY and CDR2 is SVGAGI (reference sequence). Trimming took off 5 bases at V and 0 bases at J, with 10 bases between the two ends. The CDR3 DNA follows: TGTGCCAGCAGTGATGGACAGATGAACACTGAAGCTTTCTTT. This gives the protein CASSDGQMNTEAFF.

The chain couples TRBV15 to TRBJ2-5; the D gene is possibly TRBD2 (5 bases). Trimming took 0 bases from V and 2 from J, leaving 10 bases between them. Germline V lookup: CDR1 LNHNV, CDR2 YYDKDF (reference sequence). The CDR3 loop spans 15 amino acids. CDR3: CATSRDLGIQETQYF. CDR3 DNA sequence: TGTGCCACCAGCAGAGATCTCGGGATTCAAGAGACCCAGTACTTC. Full variable domain (missing parts from reference TRBV15 and TRBJ2-5): DAMVIQNPRYQVTQFGKPVTLSCSQTLNHNVMYWYQQKSSQAPKLLFHYYDKDFNNEADTPDNFQSRRPNTSFCFLDIRSPGLGDTAMYLCATSRDLGIQETQYFGPGTRLLVL.

This clone was picked up one time. The chain recombines TRBV9 with TRBJ2-3; possibly TRBD1 for D (6 bases). In germline, CDR1 is SGDLS, CDR2 YYNGEE. V was trimmed by 4 bases and J by 6 bases, leaving 15 bases between them. There are 14 residues in the CDR3. The CDR3 sequence: CASSPGQGSDTQYF. The CDR3 DNA follows: TGTGCCAGCAGCCCCGGTCAGGGGTCGGATACGCAGTATTTT.

V is TRBV5-1 and J is TRBJ2-1; TRBD1 agrees at 12 bases. This CDR3 region has 16 residues. Germline trimming cut 4 bases from V and 9 bases from J; bases unmatched to any gene: 11. CDR1 and CDR2 from the germline V gene are SGHRS and YFSETQ. The CDR3 DNA follows: TGCGCCAGCAGCCGAGGTGCGGGACAGGGGGCTATTGAGCAGTTCTTC. Translated, it gives CASSRGAGQGAIEQFF. Full variable domain (remainder filled in from reference TRBV5-1 and TRBJ2-1): KAGVTQTPRYLIKTRGQQVTLSCSPISGHRSVSWYQQTPGQGLQFLFEYFSETQRNKGNFPGRFSGRQFSNSRSEMNVSTLELGDSALYLCASSRGAGQGAIEQFFGPGTRLTVL.

The rearrangement uses TRBV11-1 and TRBJ1-2; D is uncertain. V was shortened by 8 bases and J by 4 bases, with 11 bases between the two germline ends. The germline V gene encodes CDR1 SGHAT and CDR2 FQDESV (reference sequence). The CDR3 spans 12 residues. Written as DNA, the CDR3 is TGTGCCAGCGCCGAGGTCGCCTATGGCTACACCTTC. This encodes CASAEVAYGYTF.

J is TRBJ1-1 and V is TRBV5-5, with 11 bases lining up with TRBD1. There are 14 residues in the CDR3. The germline V gene has CDR1 SGHKS and CDR2 YYEKEE (reference sequence). V lost 4 bases and J lost 7; bases outside the gene matches: 6. CDR3 nucleotide sequence: TGTGCCAGCAGCCGGACAGGGGGCAACGATGAAGCTTTCTTT. As protein: CASSRTGGNDEAFF.

V is TRBV5-4 and J is TRBJ2-2; TRBD2 aligns across 7 bases. Germline lookup yields CDR1 SGHNT and CDR2 YYREEE (reference sequence). CDR3 length equals 18 residues. The J segment lost 0 bases and the V segment lost 0 bases, leaving 8 bases of the junction unmatched. The CDR3 reads CASSLALAELANTGELFF. Here the CDR3 DNA reads TGTGCCAGCAGCTTGGCTCTAGCGGAGTTAGCGAACACCGGGGAGCTGTTTTTT.

The CDR3: CATSTFSGQAGYTF. Here the CDR3 DNA reads TGTGCCACCAGCACCTTTAGTGGACAGGCGGGCTACACCTTC. This chain joins TRBV15 and TRBJ1-2, with TRBD1 identical over 7 bases. This CDR3 is 14 amino acids long. Germline V gene lookup returns CDR1 LNHNV and CDR2 YYDKDF (reference sequence). The trim removed 4 bases at V and 8 bases at J, leaving 10 bases unmatched.

The chain is built from TRBV28 and TRBJ1-2, with unresolved D. Germline V gene data show CDR1 as MDHEN and CDR2 as SYDVKM. This CDR3 spans 12 amino acids. The V end lost 7 bases, the J end lost 2 bases, and 8 bases lay between the germline ends. The CDR3 loop is CASTYPNYGYTF. The CDR3, as DNA: TGTGCCAGCACTTATCCGAACTATGGCTACACCTTC.

The chain uses TRBV15 and TRBJ2-7, with D possibly TRBD2 on 6 matching bases. There are 16 residues in the CDR3. Deletions cut 1 base from V and 5 bases from J, with 18 bases between. Germline V lookup: CDR1 LNHNV, CDR2 YYDKDF (reference sequence). The CDR3 DNA is TGTGCCACCAGCAGAGCCCGGTCTAGCGTTACTGACGAGCAGTACTTC. Protein sequence: CATSRARSSVTDEQYF.

The rearrangement links TRBV7-2 to TRBJ2-5; 11 positions agree with TRBD2. Germline V lookup: CDR1 SGHTA, CDR2 FQGNSA. This CDR3 region has 17 residues. The trim removed 4 bases at V and 6 bases at J, leaving 13 bases unmatched. The DNA of the CDR3 is TGTGCCAGCAGCTCCGCTCTAGCGGGGGGCCGAGGAAAGACCCAGTACTTC. Its translation is CASSSALAGGRGKTQYF.

The gene calls are TRBV7-2 and TRBJ2-2; D not certain. CDR1 and CDR2 from the germline V gene are SGHTA and FQGNSA. This CDR3 is 14 amino acids long. V dropped 5 bases and J dropped 4 bases, with 11 bases sitting between them. CDR3: CASSPKTGTGELFF. In DNA form, the CDR3 reads TGTGCCAGCAGCCCAAAGACGGGCACCGGGGAGCTGTTTTTT. Together with reference TRBV7-2 and TRBJ2-2, the CDR3 gives the full variable domain: GAGVSQSPSNKVTEKGKDVELRCDPISGHTALYWYRQSLGQGLEFLIYFQGNSAPDKSGLPSDRFSAERTGGSVSTLTIQRTQQEDSAVYLCASSPKTGTGELFFGEGSRLTVL.

The V and J genes are TRBV21-1 and TRBJ2-2; the DNA was not used to check the table's D call, TRBD2. TRBV21-1 is a listed pseudogene. The CDR3 is made up of 22 amino acids. The CDR3: CANHRDRILTTSGGAGTGELFF. The CDR3, as DNA: TGTGCCAACCACCGGGACAGGATCCTTACGACTAGCGGGGGGGCTGGCACCGGGGAGCTGTTTTTT.

As regards this clone: Additional DNA sequences in this sample encode the identical CDR3. The V and J genes are TRBV7-2 and TRBJ2-2; 11 positions match TRBD1. V lost 3 bases, J lost 5 bases, and 2 bases stayed unmatched. The germline CDR1 and CDR2 sequences are SGHTA and FQGNSA. CDR3 length: 15 amino acids. The CDR3 loop is CASSFRDRGTGELFF. CDR3 coding DNA: TGTGCCAGCAGCTTTCGGGACAGGGGGACCGGGGAGCTGTTTTTT.

The chain carries TRBV28 and TRBJ2-7, with 10 bases identical to TRBD1. The CDR3 loop spans 12 amino acids. Per germline, CDR1 MDHEN and CDR2 SYDVKM. V lost 8 bases and J lost 4; bases outside the gene matches: 2. CDR3 in DNA: TGTGCCAGCGGGACAGGGGTTTACGAGCAGTACTTC. Encoded protein: CASGTGVYEQYF.

The CDR3 nucleotides read TGTGCCAGCAGTGTCACAGGCCCATACAATGAGCAGTTCTTC. It specifies CASSVTGPYNEQFF. This chain links TRBV28 with TRBJ2-1, with D perhaps matching TRBD1 (5 bases). Trimming pared 5 bases from V and 4 bases from J, leaving 12 bases between. The CDR3 spans 14 residues. Germline V gene data show CDR1 as MDHEN and CDR2 as SYDVKM.

The chain carries TRBV29-1 and TRBJ2-1; possibly TRBD2 for D (6 bases). There are 13 residues in the CDR3. In germline, CDR1 is SQVTM, CDR2 ANQGSEA. V was pared by 2 bases and J by 4 bases, with 9 bases between. CDR3 coding DNA: TGCAGCGTTGAACACGGGAGATACAATGAGCAGTTCTTC. The encoded protein is CSVEHGRYNEQFF.

V and J are TRBV19 and TRBJ2-1; D is perhaps TRBD2 (6 bases). V lost 5 bases, J lost 5 bases, and 19 bases lay in between. CDR3 length equals 16 residues. CDR1 is LNHDA and CDR2 is SQIVND in the germline V gene (reference sequence). CDR3: CASSFDTGLVNNEQFF. The CDR3 DNA is TGTGCCAGTAGTTTTGATACGGGACTCGTTAACAATGAGCAGTTCTTC. The full variable domain, rest sourced from reference TRBV19 and TRBJ2-1, is DGGITQSPKYLFRKEGQNVTLSCEQNLNHDAMYWYRQDPGQGLRLIYYSQIVNDFQKGDIAEGYSVSREKKESFPLTVTSAQKNPTAFYLCASSFDTGLVNNEQFFGPGTRLTVL.

This clone qualifies as medium-sized. The chain combines TRBV4-1 with TRBJ2-7, with D tentatively TRBD1 (6 bases). V was shortened by 1 base and J by 1 base, with 8 bases between the two germline ends. CDR1 is MGHRA and CDR2 is YSYEKL in the germline V gene. This CDR3 has 14 amino acids. The CDR3 spells CASSQVDSSYEQYF. The CDR3 DNA sequence: TGCGCCAGCAGCCAAGTGGACAGTTCCTACGAGCAGTACTTC.

V and J are TRBV30 and TRBJ1-1; D call uncertain. Germline V gives CDR1 GTSNPN, CDR2 SVGIG (reference sequence). V was trimmed by 6 bases and J by 1 base, leaving 6 bases between them. This CDR3 has 11 amino acids. The CDR3 DNA reads as TGTGCCTGTCGTAAGAACACTGAAGCTTTCTTT. Amino acids: CACRKNTEAFF.

This clone appeared a few times. V is TRBV14 and J is TRBJ2-5, with 8 bases that match TRBD1. CDR3 length: 15 residues. Germline trimming cut 4 bases from V and 5 bases from J; bases unmatched to any gene: 9. The germline V gene has CDR1 SGHDN and CDR2 FVKESK. The CDR3 nucleotides are TGTGCCAGCAGCCGATGGACAGGGACGCGCGAGACCCAGTACTTC. Protein: CASSRWTGTRETQYF.

The chain has TRBV21-1 and TRBJ1-1. TRBV21-1 is a pseudogene. The CDR3 is 13 residues long. CDR3: CASSIGENTEAFF. In DNA form, the CDR3 reads TGTGCCAGCAGCATAGGAGAGAACACTGAAGCTTTCTTT.